This TCR beta chain was obtained from a study of blood T cells in healthy people across ages. Notes on the study in general: Shifts in expanded clonotypes may have been confounded by donor CMV status, which was unknown. Greater diversity and more naive CD4+ cells were seen in long-lived donors than in aged donors.

A second PCR, run for about 7 to 11 cycles, used a sample-barcoded 5' primer plus a J-beta primer mix. Each TCR beta cDNA got a 12-nucleotide random molecular identifier. TCRdb re-called the 5' RACE reads with MiXCR, one entry per CDR3 protein. The data show under 800,000 distinct CDR3 sequences, more than 20% seen once. The authors drew about 9.5 milliliters of peripheral blood from each donor. Remarks on this clonotype: As yet, its antigen is unknown. Sequence at one end of the junction differs from germline and may be a read error.

The germline V gene has CDR1 SGHTA and CDR2 FQGNSA. The CDR3 length is 14 residues. Sequencing was performed on blood. The genes are TRBV7-2 and TRBJ2-1; D perhaps matches TRBD1 (6 bases). This receptor was identified in a man in his 70s in good health. Written as DNA, the CDR3 is TGTGCCAGCAGCTTATCCCCCGGGACACTCGCCGGGGTCTTC. Protein: CASSLSPGTLAGVF.